A selection of T cell receptor beta chains follows, all from one sample in a study of blood T cell repertoires in COVID-19. Repertoires were generated with immunoSEQ multiplex PCR, while TCRdb's copy carries only in-frame clones and drops some. This table has roughly 210,000 clones, around 86% appearing once. The sample taken for sequencing was PBMCs or T cells enriched from blood (not recorded which). Every receptor here comes from a man younger than 40 in a cohort exposed to, infected with or recovered from COVID-19 (not recorded which). Both conserved end residues are part of each CDR3. A D gene is named only where the DNA matches it firmly. Rows may omit the clone size; those that give it use once, few, many or a size class.

size	V	D	J	DNA	CDR3
.	TRBV28	TRBD1	TRBJ1-2	TGTGCCAGCCAGAGGACAGGGTTTGACTATGGCTACACCTTC	CASQRTGFDYGYTF
once	TRBV11-2	.	TRBJ1-3	TGTGCCAGCAGCGGGTTCAATCGGCGAGCGTCTGGAAACACCATATATTTT	CASSGFNRRASGNTIYF
.	TRBV12-3/TRBV12-4	TRBD1	TRBJ1-1	TGTGCCAGCAGTTTTACAGGGGAAACTGAAGCTTTCTTT	CASSFTGETEAFF
.	TRBV21-1	.	TRBJ2-7	TGTGCCAGCAGCAAACCGGGCAGGGGCTCCCCCTCCGAGCAGTACTTC	CASSKPGRGSPSEQYF
once	TRBV3-1/TRBV3-2	.	TRBJ1-3	TGTGCCAGCAGCCAAGGTACTGGACTGCACTCTGGAAACACCATATATTTT	CASSQGTGLHSGNTIYF
.	TRBV14	TRBD2	TRBJ2-7	TGTGCCAGCAGCCAGACAAGAGCGGGAGCTTCCTACGAGCAGTACTTC	CASSQTRAGASYEQYF
.	TRBV12-3/TRBV12-4	TRBD1	TRBJ2-7	TGTGCCAGCACCATCCAGGGGGCCTACGAGCAGTACTTC	CASTIQGAYEQYF
.	TRBV9	TRBD1	TRBJ1-2	TGTGCCAGCAGCGTAACCCGGGACAGGGTTAACTATGGCTACACCTTC	CASSVTRDRVNYGYTF
.	TRBV21-1	.	TRBJ2-2	TGTGCCAGCACTAAGCGGGCGGTCGACACCGGGGAGCTGTTTTTT	CASTKRAVDTGELFF
.	TRBV5-8	.	TRBJ1-1	TGTGCCAGCAGCTTTCCCTACAGGGCGAACACTGAAGCTTTCTTT	CASSFPYRANTEAFF
.	TRBV18	TRBD1	TRBJ2-7	TGTGCCAGCTCACCTACAGGGGGCTCCTACGAGCAGTACTTC	CASSPTGGSYEQYF
.	TRBV29-1	TRBD2	TRBJ2-7	TGCAGCGTTGGCGGCGGGAGGGTCCCCTACGAGCAGTACTTC	CSVGGGRVPYEQYF
.	TRBV27	.	TRBJ1-2	TGTGCCAGCAGTTTCCGGGATACGATCGGCTACACCTTC	CASSFRDTIGYTF
.	TRBV13	.	TRBJ1-3	TGTGCCAGCAGCTTATCGGTGGGGGCTAGAAACACCATATATTTT	CASSLSVGARNTIYF
.	TRBV5-4	.	TRBJ2-5	TGTGCCAGCAGTCGAGGAAATCAAGAGACCCAGTACTTC	CASSRGNQETQYF
.	TRBV18	TRBD1	TRBJ1-1	TGTGCCAGCTCACCCCTCGGGACAGGGGGGGACACTGAAGCTTTCTTT	CASSPLGTGGDTEAFF
.	TRBV6-5	TRBD1	TRBJ2-7	TGTGCCAGCAGTTACTCGGGACAGGGGGCCTACGAGCAGTACTTC	CASSYSGQGAYEQYF
.	TRBV7-3	TRBD2	TRBJ2-2	TGTGCCAGCAGCTTAACTGGCGGGAGCCGGACTACCGGGGAGCTGTTTTTT	CASSLTGGSRTTGELFF
.	TRBV7-2	TRBD1	TRBJ2-5	TGTGCCAGCAACACTCAGGGACAGAGTGGTGAGACCCAGTACTTC	CASNTQGQSGETQYF
.	TRBV9	TRBD2	TRBJ2-7	TGTGCCAGCAGCGAACTAGCGGGAGATGTTGGCGAGCAGTACTTC	CASSELAGDVGEQYF
.	TRBV19	TRBD2	TRBJ2-1	TGTGCCAGTACCTCGGTGGGCGGGAGCTCCTACAATGAGCAGTTCTTC	CASTSVGGSSYNEQFF
.	TRBV5-6	.	TRBJ1-2	TGTGCCAGCAGCCCTTTCCTGGCTTCAGGTTCCACCTTC	CASSPFLASGSTF
once	TRBV24-1	.	TRBJ2-1	TGTGCCACCAGCCACGGCGGAGGGCCATCTTTCAATGAGCAGTTCTTC	CATSHGGGPSFNEQFF
.	TRBV7-8	.	TRBJ1-1	TGTGCCAGCAGCTGGCGGATAGCCTGGGACACTGAAGCTTTCTTT	CASSWRIAWDTEAFF
.	TRBV19	.	TRBJ2-2	TGTGCCAGTAGTATTCCCGGGTATGGGGAGCTGTTTTTT	CASSIPGYGELFF
.	TRBV7-2	.	TRBJ2-3	TGTGCCAGCAGCTTAGGGCGGGGAGCAGATACGCAGTATTTT	CASSLGRGADTQYF
once	TRBV28	TRBD2	TRBJ2-3	TGTGCCAGCAGTTTAGGCCGTGGGACTAGCGGGAGTACAGATACGCAGTATTTT	CASSLGRGTSGSTDTQYF
.	TRBV28	TRBD1	TRBJ2-7	TGTGCCAGTCTAGGGGACAGATTATACGAGCAGTACTTC	CASLGDRLYEQYF
.	TRBV5-1	TRBD1	TRBJ1-4	TGCGCCAGCAGCTTAACCCCGACAGGGCCTAATGAAAAACTGTTTTTT	CASSLTPTGPNEKLFF
.	TRBV11-2	.	TRBJ2-1	TGTGCCAGCAGTACCCCCCGGGCGACTAATTTCGCACGGGGGAGCTCCTACAATGAGCAGTTCTTC	CASSTPRATNFARGSSYNEQFF
.	TRBV18	TRBD1	TRBJ1-1	TGTGCCAGCTCAAGACAGGGACCGAACACTGAAGCTTTCTTT	CASSRQGPNTEAFF
once	TRBV28	.	TRBJ1-2	TGTGCCAGCAGATCCCCATGGGGGCACGAACATGGTGGCTACACCTTC	CASRSPWGHEHGGYTF
.	TRBV9	TRBD1	TRBJ1-6	TGTGCCAGCAGCTCGCCGACAGGGGAACGGTCACCCCTCCACTTT	CASSSPTGERSPLHF
.	TRBV4-1	.	TRBJ1-6	TGCGCCAGCAGCCGTTTATCTGGGGTGCCGGGATCACCCCTCCACTTT	CASSRLSGVPGSPLHF
.	TRBV4-3	TRBD2	TRBJ2-7	TGCGCCAGCAGCCCGGGACTAGCGGCTCTATACGAGCAGTACTTC	CASSPGLAALYEQYF
.	TRBV10-3	.	TRBJ2-1	TGTGCCATCAGCCCGGGACTCGGCCCCGATGAGCAGTTCTTC	CAISPGLGPDEQFF
.	TRBV19	.	TRBJ2-1	TGTGCCAGTAGTCGGGACAGGGTAGGGCTAGCGGGAGCCAATGAGCAGTTCTTC	CASSRDRVGLAGANEQFF
.	TRBV5-4	TRBD2	TRBJ2-1	TGTGCCAGCAGCTTACAGCGGGGATCATACAATGAGCAGTTCTTC	CASSLQRGSYNEQFF
.	TRBV10-3	.	TRBJ1-5	TGTGCCATCAGTGCTGACAGAGGACGCAATCAGCCCCAGCATTTT	CAISADRGRNQPQHF
.	TRBV7-8	.	TRBJ1-1	TGTGCCAGCAGCTTCCCCCTGGGCAAAAACACTGAAGCTTTCTTT	CASSFPLGKNTEAFF
.	TRBV9	TRBD1	TRBJ1-3	TGTGCCAGCAGTCCCCCCGGGACAGCCATATATTTT	CASSPPGTAIYF
.	TRBV18	TRBD1	TRBJ1-1	TGTGCCAGCTCACCCCCGGGACAGGGAGGCACTGAAGCTTTCTTT	CASSPPGQGGTEAFF
.	TRBV28	.	TRBJ1-3	TGTGCCAGCAGTTCACAGAGCTCTGGAAACACCATATATTTT	CASSSQSSGNTIYF
.	TRBV28	.	TRBJ1-2	TGTGCCACGGAATTACGGGGGGCGCTTGGCTACACCTTC	CATELRGALGYTF
.	TRBV9	.	TRBJ2-5	TGTGCCAGCAGCGAGGGTGGTGGGAGGGAGACCCAGTACTTC	CASSEGGGRETQYF
.	TRBV7-6	TRBD1	TRBJ2-7	TGTGCCAGCAGCTTAGCGGGACAGAACTACGAGCAGTACTTC	CASSLAGQNYEQYF
.	TRBV2	.	TRBJ2-7	TGTGCCAGCAGTACATTCTACGAGCAGTACTTC	CASSTFYEQYF
.	TRBV14	.	TRBJ2-1	TGTGCCAGCAGCCAACTCCGCGCAAACAATGAGCAGTTCTTC	CASSQLRANNEQFF
.	TRBV7-6	TRBD2	TRBJ2-1	TGTGCCAGCAGCTTAGGTCTAGCGGGAGCCGATGAGCAGTTCTTC	CASSLGLAGADEQFF
.	TRBV19	.	TRBJ2-7	TGTGCCAGTAGCGCCCGGACAGATTCCTACGAGCAGTACTTC	CASSARTDSYEQYF
.	TRBV27	TRBD2	TRBJ2-1	TGTGCCAGCAGTTTCGAGCGGGACTATCCCTACAATGAGCAGTTCTTC	CASSFERDYPYNEQFF
.	TRBV7-2	.	TRBJ1-1	TGTGCCAGCAGCTTTACGGGGGGACCCTTATCAACTGAAGCTTTCTTT	CASSFTGGPLSTEAFF
.	TRBV11-1	TRBD2	TRBJ2-2	TGTGCCAGCAGCTTAAAACTAGCGGGTTTCGGGGAGCTGTTTTTT	CASSLKLAGFGELFF
.	TRBV10-3	TRBD1	TRBJ1-4	TGTGCCATCAGTCCCCCTATAGGGTACGGGACAGACCTTGAAAAACTGTTTTTT	CAISPPIGYGTDLEKLFF
.	TRBV29-1	TRBD1	TRBJ2-7	TGCAGCGTTCAGGGGGTCTACGAGCAGTACTTC	CSVQGVYEQYF
.	TRBV7-9	TRBD2	TRBJ2-1	TGTGCCAGCAGCTGGCTAGCGGGGCTTTACAATGAGCAGTTCTTC	CASSWLAGLYNEQFF
.	TRBV4-2	TRBD1	TRBJ1-1	TGTGCCAGCAGGCCGGTTACAGGGGGCACTGAAGCTTTCTTT	CASRPVTGGTEAFF